This T cell receptor (beta chain) was retrieved from a study of blood T cell repertoires in COVID-19. As for the study in general: Acute and convalescent COVID-19 samples came from the United States, Italy and Spain.

Everyone who took part was 18 to 89 years old, and they came from roughly 25 US areas. Recovered status applied to Cohort 3 donors who had two consecutive negative PCRs. It also applied to those with clearance or with symptom resolution. The assay was immunoSEQ multiplex PCR, and TCRdb's table has in-frame clones only and misses some. The table includes roughly 200,000 clones, less than 85% detected once. The receptor's source is a man aged 35-49 years who had recovered from COVID-19. The material sequenced was PBMCs or T cells enriched from blood (not recorded which).

The DNA for the CDR3 is TGTGCCAGCAGTGATCAAGGGAGTTTCTACAATGAGCAGTTCTTC. Translated: CASSDQGSFYNEQFF. The chain combines TRBV2 with TRBJ2-1; a weak D match, TRBD2 (5 bases). V was trimmed by 3 bases and J by 3 bases, leaving 12 bases between them. From germline, CDR1 is SNHLY and CDR2 FYNNEI. CDR3 length equals 15 residues.